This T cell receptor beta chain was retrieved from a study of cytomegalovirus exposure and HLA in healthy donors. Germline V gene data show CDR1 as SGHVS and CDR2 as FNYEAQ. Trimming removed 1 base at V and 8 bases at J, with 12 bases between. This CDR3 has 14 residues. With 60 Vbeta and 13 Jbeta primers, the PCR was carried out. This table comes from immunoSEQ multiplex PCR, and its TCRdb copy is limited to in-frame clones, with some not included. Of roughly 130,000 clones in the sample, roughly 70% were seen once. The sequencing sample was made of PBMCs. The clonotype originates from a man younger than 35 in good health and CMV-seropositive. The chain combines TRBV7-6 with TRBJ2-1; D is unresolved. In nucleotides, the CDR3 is TGTGCCAGCAGCTTAGGATGGAGAGCCGATGAGCAGTTCTTC. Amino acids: CASSLGWRADEQFF.